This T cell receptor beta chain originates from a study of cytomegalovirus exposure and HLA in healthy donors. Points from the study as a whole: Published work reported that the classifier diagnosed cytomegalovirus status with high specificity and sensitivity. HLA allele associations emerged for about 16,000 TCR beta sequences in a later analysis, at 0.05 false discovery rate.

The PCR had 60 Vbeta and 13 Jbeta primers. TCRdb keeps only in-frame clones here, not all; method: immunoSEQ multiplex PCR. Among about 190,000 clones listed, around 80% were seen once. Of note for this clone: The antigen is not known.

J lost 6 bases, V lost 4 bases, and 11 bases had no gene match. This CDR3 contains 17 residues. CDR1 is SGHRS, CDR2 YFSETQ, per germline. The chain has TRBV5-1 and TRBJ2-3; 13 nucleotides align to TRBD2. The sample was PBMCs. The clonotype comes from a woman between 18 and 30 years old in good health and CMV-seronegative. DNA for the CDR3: TGCGCCAGCAGCCCGTCAACTAGCGGGGGGGAGGGCGATACGCAGTATTTT. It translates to CASSPSTSGGEGDTQYF.